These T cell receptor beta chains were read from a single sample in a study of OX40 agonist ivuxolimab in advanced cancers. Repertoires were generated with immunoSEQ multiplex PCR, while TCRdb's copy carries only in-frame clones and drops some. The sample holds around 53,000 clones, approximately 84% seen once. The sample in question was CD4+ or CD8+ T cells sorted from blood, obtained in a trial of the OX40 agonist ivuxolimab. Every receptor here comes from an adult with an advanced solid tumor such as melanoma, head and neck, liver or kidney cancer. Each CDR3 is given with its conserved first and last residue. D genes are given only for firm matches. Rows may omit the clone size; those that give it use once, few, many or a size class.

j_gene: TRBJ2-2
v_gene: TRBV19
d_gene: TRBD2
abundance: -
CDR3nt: TGTGCCAGTATTCCCGGGACTAGGGACACCGGGGAGCTGTTTTTT
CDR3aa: CASIPGTRDTGELFF

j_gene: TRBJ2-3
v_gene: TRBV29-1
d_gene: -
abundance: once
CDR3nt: TGCAGCGTTGTCAGGGGCTCGGGAGATACGCAGTATTTT
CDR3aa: CSVVRGSGDTQYF

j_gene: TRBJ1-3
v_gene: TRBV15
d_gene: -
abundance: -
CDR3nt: TGTGCCACCAGCAGGGGCGGGGATGGAAACACCATATATTTT
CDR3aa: CATSRGGDGNTIYF

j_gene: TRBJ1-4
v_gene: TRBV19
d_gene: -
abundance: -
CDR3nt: TGTGCCAGTAGTAAACAGCAACCTAATGAAAAACTGTTTTTT
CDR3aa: CASSKQQPNEKLFF

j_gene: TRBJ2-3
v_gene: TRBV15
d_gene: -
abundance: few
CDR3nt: TGTGCCACCAGCTCAAGTGCGGGGACACCCACAGATACGCAGTATTTT
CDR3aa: CATSSSAGTPTDTQYF

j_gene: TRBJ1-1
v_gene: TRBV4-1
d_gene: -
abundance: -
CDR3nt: TGCGCCAGCAGCCAAGGGGTTTGGGGGAGCACTGAAGCTTTCTTT
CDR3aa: CASSQGVWGSTEAFF

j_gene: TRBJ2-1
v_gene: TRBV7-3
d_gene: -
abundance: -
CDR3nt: TGTGCCAGCAGCTTAGGGTGGAATGAGCAGTTCTTC
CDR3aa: CASSLGWNEQFF

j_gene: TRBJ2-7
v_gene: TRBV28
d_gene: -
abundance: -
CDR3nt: TGTGCCAGCAGCCGATTACAGGGATCCACCTACGAGCAGTACTTC
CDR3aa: CASSRLQGSTYEQYF

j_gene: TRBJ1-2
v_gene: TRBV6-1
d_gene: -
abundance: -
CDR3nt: TGTGCCAGCAGTGGGGGTTCTGGCTACACCTTC
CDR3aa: CASSGGSGYTF

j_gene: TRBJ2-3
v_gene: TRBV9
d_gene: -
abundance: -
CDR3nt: TGTGCCAGCAGCGTAGTTACCACTAGCACAGATACGCAGTATTTT
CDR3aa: CASSVVTTSTDTQYF

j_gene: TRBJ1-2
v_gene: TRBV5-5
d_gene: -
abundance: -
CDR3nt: TGTGCCAGCAGCTTGGCTGTAGCTAACTATGGCTACACCTTC
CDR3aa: CASSLAVANYGYTF

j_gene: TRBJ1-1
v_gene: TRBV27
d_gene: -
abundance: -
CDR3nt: TGTGCCAGCAGTTTCCTTTTCCAGGGGCAGATTACTACTGAAGCTTTCTTT
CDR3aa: CASSFLFQGQITTEAFF

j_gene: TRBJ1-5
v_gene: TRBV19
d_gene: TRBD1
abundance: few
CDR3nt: TGTGCCAGTAGCCCTGACAGGGTTCAGCCCCAGCATTTT
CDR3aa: CASSPDRVQPQHF

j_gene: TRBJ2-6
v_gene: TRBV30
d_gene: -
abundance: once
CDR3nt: TGTGCCTGGAGTCCAACCGTGCGGTTGACTGGGGCCAACGTCCTGACTTTC
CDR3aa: CAWSPTVRLTGANVLTF

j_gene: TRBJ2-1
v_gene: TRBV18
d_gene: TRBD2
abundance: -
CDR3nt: TGTGCCAGCTCACCACCAGGAGGGTTTATTAATGGCGGGAGTGAGCAGTTCTTC
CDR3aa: CASSPPGGFINGGSEQFF

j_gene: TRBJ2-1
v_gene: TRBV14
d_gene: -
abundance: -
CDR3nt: TGTGCCAGCAGCCAAAGGACAGTCCCAAACAATGAGCAGTTCTTC
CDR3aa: CASSQRTVPNNEQFF

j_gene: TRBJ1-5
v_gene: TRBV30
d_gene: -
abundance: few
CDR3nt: TGTGCCTGGAGTGTACGATCAGGGGTGGATCAGCCCCAGCATTTT
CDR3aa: CAWSVRSGVDQPQHF

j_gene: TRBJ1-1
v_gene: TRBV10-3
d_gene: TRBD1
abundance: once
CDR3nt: TGTGCCATCAGGGGACAGGGAGACACTGAAGCTTTCTTT
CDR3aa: CAIRGQGDTEAFF

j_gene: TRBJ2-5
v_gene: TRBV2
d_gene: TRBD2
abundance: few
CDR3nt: TGTGCCAGCATGAGGGGCAGGGAGGGTCAAGAGACCCAGTACTTC
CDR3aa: CASMRGREGQETQYF

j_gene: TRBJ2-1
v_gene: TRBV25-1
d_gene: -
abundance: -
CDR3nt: TGTGCCAGCAGTATAAGGACCAAGGGCTCCTACAATGAGCAGTTCTTC
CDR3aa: CASSIRTKGSYNEQFF

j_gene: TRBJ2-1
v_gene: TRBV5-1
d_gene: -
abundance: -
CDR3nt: TGCGCCAGCAGCTTTGGCAACTCCTACAATGAGCAGTTCTTC
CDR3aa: CASSFGNSYNEQFF

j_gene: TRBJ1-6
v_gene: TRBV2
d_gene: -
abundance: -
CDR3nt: TGTGCCAGCAGTGAATTATTACAGGAAAATTCACCCCTCCACTTT
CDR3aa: CASSELLQENSPLHF

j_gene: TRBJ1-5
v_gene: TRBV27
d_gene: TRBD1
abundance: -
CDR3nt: TGTGCCAGCAGGCCTCAGGGGGGAGTGGGATATCAGCCCCAGCATTTT
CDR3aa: CASRPQGGVGYQPQHF

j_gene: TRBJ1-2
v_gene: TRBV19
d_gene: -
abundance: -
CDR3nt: TGTGCCAGTTCCGCGGGGGGCTACACCTTC
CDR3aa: CASSAGGYTF

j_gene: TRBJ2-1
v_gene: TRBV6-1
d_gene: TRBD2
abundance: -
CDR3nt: TGTGCCAGCAGTGTAGATCTAAGAGGGTCAGGACTAGGTCTTTACGGTGAGCAGTTCTTC
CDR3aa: CASSVDLRGSGLGLYGEQFF

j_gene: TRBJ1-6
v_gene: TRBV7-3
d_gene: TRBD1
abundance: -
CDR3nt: TGTGCCAGCAGCTTCACCCAGGGGGAACCCCTCCACTTT
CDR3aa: CASSFTQGEPLHF

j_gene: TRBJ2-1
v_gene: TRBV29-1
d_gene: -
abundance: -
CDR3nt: TGCAGCGCCCCAAATTATGGTTCTTCAGAGCAGTTCTTC
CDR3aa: CSAPNYGSSEQFF

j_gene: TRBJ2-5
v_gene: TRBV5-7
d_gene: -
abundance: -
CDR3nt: TGTGCCAGCAGCTCTCCAGGGGAGTATAAACCTGAGACCCAGTACTTC
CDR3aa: CASSSPGEYKPETQYF